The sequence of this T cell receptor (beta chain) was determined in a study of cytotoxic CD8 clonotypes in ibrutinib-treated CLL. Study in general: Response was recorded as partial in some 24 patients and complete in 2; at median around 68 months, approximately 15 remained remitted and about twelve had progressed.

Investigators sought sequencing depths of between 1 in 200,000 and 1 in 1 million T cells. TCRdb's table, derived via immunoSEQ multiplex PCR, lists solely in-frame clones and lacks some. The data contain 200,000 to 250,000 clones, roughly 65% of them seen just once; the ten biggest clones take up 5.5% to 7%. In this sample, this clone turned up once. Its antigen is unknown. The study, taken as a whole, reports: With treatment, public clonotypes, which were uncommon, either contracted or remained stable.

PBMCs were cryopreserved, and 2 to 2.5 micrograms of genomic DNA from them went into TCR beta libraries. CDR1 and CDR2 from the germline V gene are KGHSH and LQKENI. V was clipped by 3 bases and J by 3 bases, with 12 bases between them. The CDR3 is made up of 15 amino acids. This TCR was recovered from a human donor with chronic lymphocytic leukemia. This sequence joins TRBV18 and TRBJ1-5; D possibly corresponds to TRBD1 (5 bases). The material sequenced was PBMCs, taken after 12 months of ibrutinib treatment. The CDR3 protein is CASSPRDGDNQPQHF. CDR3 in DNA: TGTGCCAGCTCACCCCGGGACGGTGACAATCAGCCCCAGCATTTT.